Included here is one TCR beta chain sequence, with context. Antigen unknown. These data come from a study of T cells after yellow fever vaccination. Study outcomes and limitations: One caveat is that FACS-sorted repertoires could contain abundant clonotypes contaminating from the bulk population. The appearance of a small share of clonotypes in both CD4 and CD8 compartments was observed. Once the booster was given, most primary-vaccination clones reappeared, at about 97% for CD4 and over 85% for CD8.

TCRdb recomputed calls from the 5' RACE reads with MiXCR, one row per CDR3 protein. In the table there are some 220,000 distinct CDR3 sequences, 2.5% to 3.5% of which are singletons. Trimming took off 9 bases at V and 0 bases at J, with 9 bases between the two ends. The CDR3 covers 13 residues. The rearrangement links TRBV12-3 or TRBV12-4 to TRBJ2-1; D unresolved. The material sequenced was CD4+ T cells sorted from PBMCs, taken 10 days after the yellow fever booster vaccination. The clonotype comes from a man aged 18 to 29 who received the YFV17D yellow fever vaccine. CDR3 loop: CASRAYSYNEQFF. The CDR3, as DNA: TGTGCCAGTCGTGCCTACTCCTACAATGAGCAGTTCTTC.